This T cell receptor beta chain was identified in a study of T-cell reconstitution after alpha-beta-depleted transplantation in children. The CDR3 spans 13 residues. Germline V gives CDR1 LNHNV, CDR2 YYDKDF (reference sequence). TCRbeta library preparation incorporated unique molecular identifiers. TCRdb re-called the PCR reads through MiXCR, storing one row per CDR3 protein. The sample lists a few hundred thousand distinct CDR3 sequences; 25% to 30% were seen once. As concerns this clonotype: Compared with germline, one end of the junction differs, possibly owing to a read error.

The rearrangement joins TRBV15 to TRBJ2-3; D remains ambiguous. Sequences were derived from PBMCs, sampled before TCRalphabeta/CD19-depleted stem cell transplant. The sequence was collected from a boy in the first two years of life with Wiskott-Aldrich syndrome, due to receive a stem cell transplant. The CDR3 is CAISRVDRDTQYF. CDR3 DNA sequence: TGTGCCATCAGCAGAGTCGACCGCGATACGCAGTATTTT.